One sample yielded the 2 T cell receptor beta chains listed below, sequenced in a study of regulatory T cells in long-lasting Graves disease. The time point here: newly diagnosed GD, antithyroid drugs for less than 3 months. RNA isolated from PBMCs was used to make the TCR library. Libraries of TCR beta came from iRepertoire HTBI primers plus Arm-PCR of CDR3 regions. TCRdb analysed the multiplex PCR reads with MiXCR anew, one entry per CDR3 protein. The table shows 360,000 or so distinct CDR3 sequences, with about a sixth occurring only once. These data also featured in a second study, about T cells in Graves' hyperthyroidism and ophthalmopathy.

Here the sequenced sample was peripheral blood mononuclear cells (PBMCs), taken at new diagnosis, from a patient treated with antithyroid drugs. The receptor source for this set is a young woman with Graves disease.

This chain uses TRBV6-1 with TRBJ1-4; no firm D call. There are 11 residues in the CDR3. CDR1 is MNHNS, CDR2 SASEGT, per germline. V lost 8 bases and J 13 bases, leaving 14 bases between the germline ends. CDR3 region: CASGRDPRLFF. As DNA, the CDR3 is TGTGCCAGCGGGCGGGATCCACGACTGTTTTTT.

In the case of this clonotype: A much larger clone lies one base from this, so it may be a read error. This chain connects TRBV29-1 to TRBJ2-7; D may be TRBD1 (5 bases). CDR1 and CDR2 from the germline V gene are SQVTM and ANQGSEA. V gave up 7 bases and J gave up 3 bases, with 19 bases separating them. The CDR3 loop spans 14 amino acids. This chain's CDR3 is CSAVFLGRVYEQYF. The CDR3 bases are TGCAGCGCTGTATTTCTGGGCAGGGTCTACGAGCAGTACTTC.